This T cell receptor beta chain was recovered during a study of T-cell memory formation after mild COVID-19. Study-level findings and limits: Second-wave clones peaking on day 37 lacked confirmed SARS-CoV-2 specificity.

Germline V gene sequence: CDR1 SGHTA, CDR2 FQGNSA. This CDR3 comprises 18 residues. V shed 1 base and J shed 0 bases, with 16 bases lying between them. TCRdb called the 5' RACE reads again in MiXCR, with one record for every CDR3 protein. The data contain some 69,000 distinct CDR3 sequences, 15% to 20% of them singletons. This clonotype was recorded at least ten times. Its target is unknown. This sequence originates from an adult woman who had mild COVID-19 (a few samples of this study predate the infection). Cell type and time point are not known. The chain combines TRBV7-2 with TRBJ2-1; D tentatively fits TRBD1 or TRBD2 (5 bases each). Material: PBMCs or a T cell subset sorted from them (not recorded which). CDR3 in amino acids: CASSLDGTLGVSYNEQFF. DNA for the CDR3: TGTGCCAGCAGCTTAGACGGGACGCTAGGGGTCTCCTACAATGAGCAGTTCTTC.